Listed below are T cell receptor beta chains from one sample, sequenced in a study of shared clonotypes between healthy human individuals. Method: immunoSEQ multiplex PCR; TCRdb's copy keeps in-frame clones and lacks some. The table records some 1,100,000 clones, roughly 74% of them present only once. Sequenced: memory CD4+ T cells from PBMCs. Receptors originate from a man in his late teens or twenties in good health. Some clones in this sample may be carry-over from other donors' samples. Both conserved end residues are part of each CDR3. The D gene is left open where the match is weak. Size values are once, few and many counts, or a class for expanded clones, and some rows have none.

J: TRBJ1-2
D: TRBD1
V: TRBV28
size: -
CDR3: CASSLGTERYGYTF
DNA: TGTGCCAGCAGTCTAGGGACAGAGAGGTATGGCTACACCTTC

J: TRBJ2-2
D: -
V: TRBV9
size: -
CDR3: CASSVRAGTGELFF
DNA: TGTGCCAGCAGCGTAAGGGCGGGCACCGGGGAGCTGTTTTTT

J: TRBJ2-3
D: TRBD2
V: TRBV6-6
size: -
CDR3: CASRTMREGGTDTQYF
DNA: TGTGCCAGCAGAACAATGCGGGAGGGCGGCACAGATACGCAGTATTTT

J: TRBJ2-7
D: -
V: TRBV18
size: -
CDR3: CASSPLGQGGYEQYF
DNA: TGTGCCAGCTCACCACTCGGGCAGGGAGGCTACGAGCAGTACTTC

J: TRBJ1-4
D: -
V: TRBV28
size: -
CDR3: CASSLWTSVTNEKLFF
DNA: TGTGCCAGCAGTTTATGGACCTCAGTAACTAATGAAAAACTGTTTTTT

J: TRBJ2-7
D: -
V: TRBV28
size: once
CDR3: CATGGREYEQYF
DNA: TGTGCCACCGGGGGCAGGGAATACGAGCAGTACTTC

J: TRBJ2-7
D: TRBD1
V: TRBV6-1
size: -
CDR3: CASRTGGYEQYF
DNA: TGTGCCAGCAGGACAGGGGGCTACGAGCAGTACTTC

J: TRBJ1-1
D: -
V: TRBV9
size: -
CDR3: CASSVVETNTEAFF
DNA: TGTGCCAGCAGCGTAGTTGAGACGAACACTGAAGCTTTCTTT

J: TRBJ2-2
D: TRBD2
V: TRBV7-2
size: -
CDR3: CASRAIAGTGELFF
DNA: TGTGCCAGCCGAGCCATAGCGGGGACCGGGGAGCTGTTTTTT

J: TRBJ2-7
D: -
V: TRBV18
size: once
CDR3: CASSPIRGYEQYF
DNA: TGTGCCAGCTCACCAATCAGGGGCTACGAGCAGTACTTC

J: TRBJ2-5
D: -
V: TRBV7-6
size: -
CDR3: CASSFSRGSQETQYF
DNA: TGTGCCAGCAGCTTTTCTCGGGGATCTCAAGAGACCCAGTACTTC

J: TRBJ1-2
D: TRBD1
V: TRBV28
size: -
CDR3: CASKPGQGYGYTF
DNA: TGTGCCAGCAAGCCGGGACAGGGTTATGGCTACACCTTC

J: TRBJ2-7
D: -
V: TRBV5-4
size: -
CDR3: CASSRPRYEQYF
DNA: TGTGCCAGCAGCCGCCCCCGTTACGAGCAGTACTTC